The present T cell receptor beta chain was sequenced within a study of T cells in Graves' hyperthyroidism and ophthalmopathy. In the study overall: Blood from the periphery was taken at initial diagnosis, before any treatment.

TCR beta CDR3 regions were amplified from RNA. HTBI primers were used for first-round RT-PCR of the TCR CDR3. Using its own MiXCR run on the multiplex PCR reads, TCRdb lists one record per CDR3 protein. The sample shows some 690,000 distinct CDR3 sequences, 15% to 20% of them seen only once. With 6 bases clipped from V and 1 base from J, the junction kept 9 bases outside the gene matches. Germline CDR1 is MNHEY and CDR2 is SVGEGT. The CDR3 totals 17 residues. Details on this clonotype: This CDR3 fails to terminate in the conserved phenylalanine or tryptophan, so it likely reflects a read error.

PBMCs were sourced from approximately 9 ml fresh peripheral blood. This TCR was recovered from a middle-aged man with Graves' hyperthyroidism. The chain combines TRBV6-2 or TRBV6-3 with TRBJ2-4; 10 bases match TRBD1. Input material: blood. The DNA for the CDR3 is TGTGCCAGCAGCCCGACGACAGGGGGCTCGGCCAAAAACATTCAGTACTCC. Translating it yields CASSPTTGGSAKNIQYS.